A selection of T cell receptor beta chains follows, all from one sample in a study of cytomegalovirus exposure and HLA in healthy donors. The repertoire was sequenced with immunoSEQ multiplex PCR; TCRdb's copy has only in-frame clones and lacks some. The sample includes some 210,000 clones, approximately 82% seen only once; the top ten take 4.5% to 6%. Sequencing used PBMCs. These receptors originate from a woman aged 18 to 35 in good health and CMV-seronegative. The CDR3 runs from the conserved cysteine through the conserved F or W. A D gene is named only where the DNA matches it firmly. Size is omitted from some rows. Given values are once, few, many or a class for expanded clones.

d_gene	v_gene	abundance	j_gene	CDR3nt	CDR3aa
TRBD2	TRBV27	.	TRBJ2-7	TGTGCCAGCAGTTTAGCCGGGACTAGCGGAAACGAGCAGTACTTC	CASSLAGTSGNEQYF
.	TRBV30	few	TRBJ1-4	TGTGCCTGGAGTGTACTCGGGGGCTATGAAAAACTGTTTTTT	CAWSVLGGYEKLFF
TRBD2	TRBV29-1	.	TRBJ2-1	TGCAGCGTTCTTCCCTGGGGGCGGGAGGGGGTCTCCTACAATGAGCAGTTCTTC	CSVLPWGREGVSYNEQFF
.	TRBV5-1	.	TRBJ2-2	TGCGCCAGCAGCTTGGGACAGAACACCGGGGAGCTGTTTTTT	CASSLGQNTGELFF
.	TRBV6-5	.	TRBJ1-2	TGTGCCAGCAGACTTACAGTGAACTATGGCTACACCTTC	CASRLTVNYGYTF
TRBD1	TRBV27	.	TRBJ2-5	TGTGCCAGCAGTGCCGGGACAGGGGGAAGAGAGACCCAGTACTTC	CASSAGTGGRETQYF
TRBD2	TRBV2	.	TRBJ2-1	TGTGCCAGCAGATCCGGACTAGTTCGTGTGGATGAGCAGTTCTTC	CASRSGLVRVDEQFF
TRBD1	TRBV7-8	.	TRBJ1-2	TGTGCCAGCAGCCTTGGGACAGGCTATGGCTACACCTTC	CASSLGTGYGYTF
.	TRBV6-5	.	TRBJ2-1	TGTGCCAGCAGGCGGCTCGGGACAACTTACAATGAGCAGTTCTTC	CASRRLGTTYNEQFF
.	TRBV4-1	.	TRBJ2-7	TGCGCCAGCAGCCAAGAGTCGAGGGCTAGCGAGCAGTACTTC	CASSQESRASEQYF
TRBD1	TRBV9	.	TRBJ2-3	TGTGCCAGCAGCACATGGACAGGGGCAGATACGCAGTATTTT	CASSTWTGADTQYF
TRBD2	TRBV6-6	.	TRBJ2-1	TGTGCCAGCAGCCCGACTAGCGGGGGGCCCTCCTATCTGTTCTTC	CASSPTSGGPSYLFF
.	TRBV15	once	TRBJ1-2	TGTGCCACCAGCAGAGTCGAGACCAGATATGGCTACACCTTC	CATSRVETRYGYTF
TRBD1	TRBV2	few	TRBJ2-7	TGTGCCAGCAGTTTGGAACAGGGGGCGCCCTACGAGCAGTACTTC	CASSLEQGAPYEQYF
TRBD1	TRBV7-9	.	TRBJ1-3	TGTGCCAGCAGCTCGTACAGGGGGTCGACTGGAAACACCATATATTTT	CASSSYRGSTGNTIYF
TRBD1	TRBV19	.	TRBJ1-2	TGTGCCAGTAGTATCCCTAACAGGGGGGACTATGGCTACACCTTC	CASSIPNRGDYGYTF
.	TRBV27	.	TRBJ1-6	TGTGCCAGCAGTTTTCAGAGGGATTCACCCCTCCACTTT	CASSFQRDSPLHF
.	TRBV28	.	TRBJ1-5	TGTGCCAGCAGTCACAGGGCGCGTTATAGCAATCAGCCCCAGCATTTT	CASSHRARYSNQPQHF
.	TRBV7-3	.	TRBJ2-2	TGTGCCAGCAGCTCAACAGGCACCGGGGAGCTGTTTTTT	CASSSTGTGELFF
TRBD1	TRBV12-5	.	TRBJ2-3	TGTGCTAGTGGTTACAGGGGCGGAGATACGCAGTATTTT	CASGYRGGDTQYF
TRBD1	TRBV28	.	TRBJ1-2	TGTGCCAGCAACTTGGGACAGGCCCTCTATGGCTACACCTTC	CASNLGQALYGYTF
.	TRBV7-6	.	TRBJ1-1	TGTGCCAGCAGCCTCCTACCAGCGAACACTGAAGCTTTCTTT	CASSLLPANTEAFF
.	TRBV18	.	TRBJ2-1	TGTGCCAGCTCACTTCAGGGCAATGAGCAGTTCTTC	CASSLQGNEQFF
TRBD2	TRBV4-1	.	TRBJ2-1	TGCGCCAGCAGCCAAGATCAGGTCCTAGCGGGGGGTGAGCAGTTCTTC	CASSQDQVLAGGEQFF
.	TRBV5-4	.	TRBJ1-2	TGTGCCAGCAGCTTGGTGAGGGCAAGGGGTGGCTACACCTTC	CASSLVRARGGYTF
.	TRBV28	.	TRBJ2-5	TGTGCCAGCAGTTTGCCCACAGCGTACCAAGAGACCCAGTACTTC	CASSLPTAYQETQYF
TRBD2	TRBV5-6	once	TRBJ2-5	TGTGCCAGCAGGATTACTAGCGGGGTACCCCAAGAGACCCAGTACTTC	CASRITSGVPQETQYF
TRBD2	TRBV6-5	.	TRBJ2-1	TGTGCCAGCAAAATAATAGCGGGCACCTACAATGAGCAGTTCTTC	CASKIIAGTYNEQFF
.	TRBV15	.	TRBJ2-7	TGTGCCACCAGCAGAGCCCAGGACACCGCCTACGAGCAGTACTTC	CATSRAQDTAYEQYF
.	TRBV28	.	TRBJ1-2	TGTGCCAGCCGAATAGCGCCTCGGGTCTATGGCTACACCTTC	CASRIAPRVYGYTF
TRBD2	TRBV5-1	once	TRBJ2-7	TGCGCCAGCAGCTTGGGAGCGTCAGCGGGGTACGAGCAGTACTTC	CASSLGASAGYEQYF
TRBD1	TRBV18	.	TRBJ1-4	TGTGCCAGCTCACCCGGGACCAGGGGGGAAAAACTGTTTTTT	CASSPGTRGEKLFF
TRBD2	TRBV11-2	.	TRBJ2-1	TGTGCCAGCAGCTTACTAGCGGGAGGGAACAATGAGCAGTTCTTC	CASSLLAGGNNEQFF
TRBD1	TRBV28	once	TRBJ2-3	TGTGCCAGCAGCCCCGGGACAGGGGGAACAGATACGCAGTATTTT	CASSPGTGGTDTQYF
.	TRBV28	.	TRBJ2-3	TGTGCCAGCAGCGCCACAGATACGCAGTATTTT	CASSATDTQYF
.	TRBV7-9	.	TRBJ2-2	TGTGCCAGCAGCCCGGTGCCGGCCTTCTTTCCCGGGGAGCTGTTTTTT	CASSPVPAFFPGELFF